A single sample is the source of the 21 T cell receptor beta chains below, sequenced in a study of PD-1 blockade in classical Hodgkin lymphoma (TCRdb year 2020). The time point label, as the study defines it: newly diagnosed, previously untreated cHL patient sample. The protocol used for the library was the immunoSEQ multiplex PCR assay. TCRdb obtained this table from immuneACCESS and retained in-frame rearrangements with V and J assigned. These tables miss some clones; where compared with another copy, unresolved V genes account for less than half of the shortfall, and the remainder is unexplained. Counted in this sample were 70,000 or so clones; 93% of them appeared once. Together, the top ten hold around 2.5% of the sample. The source material was peripheral blood mononuclear cells (PBMCs). The receptors were gathered from a human donor with classical Hodgkin lymphoma.

CDR3 nucleotide sequence: TGCGCCAGCAGCCAAGAAAACCTCCGCGGCAATGAGCAGTTCTTC. Amino acids: CASSQENLRGNEQFF. The chain uses TRBV4-1 and TRBJ2-1; D ambiguous. Germline V gene lookup returns CDR1 MGHRA and CDR2 YSYEKL. CDR3 size: 15 residues. Trimming removed 0 bases at V and 6 bases at J, with 12 bases between.

Here the CDR3 reads CASSLRDRGTIQYF. The CDR3 DNA reads TGTGCCAGCAGCTTACGGGACAGGGGGACCATTCAGTACTTC. The chain employs TRBV11-2 and TRBJ2-4; 11 bases line up with TRBD1. The CDR3 has 14 amino acids. CDR1 and CDR2 (germline): SGHAT, FQNNGV. V gave up 2 bases and J gave up 9 bases; unmatched junction bases: 3.

The chain carries TRBV2 and TRBJ2-1; unclear D gene. V lost 6 bases to trimming and J lost 1 base, with 10 bases between them. There are 14 residues in the CDR3. CDR1 and CDR2 (germline): SNHLY, FYNNEI. The CDR3 DNA follows: TGTGCCAGCAGATTTGACGGGTCCTACAATGAGCAGTTCTTC. Its translation is CASRFDGSYNEQFF.

This chain connects TRBV10-3 to TRBJ2-1; 7 bases agree with TRBD1. Trimming at V came to 6 bases and at J to 5 bases, leaving 10 bases not matched to a gene. The CDR3 contains 15 residues. CDR1 is ENHRY and CDR2 is SYGVKD in the germline V gene. CDR3 residues: CAIRPPGQSNNEQFF. Here the CDR3 DNA reads TGTGCCATCAGGCCCCCGGGACAGTCCAACAATGAGCAGTTCTTC.

V is TRBV11-2 and J is TRBJ2-1; no definite D call. Deletions cut 1 base from V and 15 bases from J, with 16 bases between. The CDR3 is made up of 13 amino acids. CDR1 is SGHAT, CDR2 FQNNGV, per germline. The CDR3 nucleotides are TGTGCCAGCAGCTTAGCGACGCCCGTTTGGCCGTTCTTC. Translating gives CASSLATPVWPFF.

The chain employs TRBV9 and TRBJ2-6; 11 bases align to TRBD2. The V gene's germline CDR1 is SGDLS and CDR2 YYNGEE. Germline trimming cut 3 bases from V and 6 bases from J; bases unmatched to any gene: 11. The CDR3 consists of 18 residues. CDR3 in DNA: TGTGCCAGCAGCGCGTCTCTAGCGGGGGGATTCATGGCCAACGTCCTGACTTTC. Protein product: CASSASLAGGFMANVLTF.

The chain recombines TRBV28 with TRBJ2-7; 9 bases are a match to TRBD2. This CDR3 has 17 amino acids. Per germline, CDR1 MDHEN and CDR2 SYDVKM. V was pared by 1 base and J by 1 base, with 8 bases of the junction left unmatched. CDR3 residues: CASSLSLLAGRSYEQYF. For the CDR3, the DNA is TGTGCCAGCAGTTTATCCTTACTAGCGGGTCGATCCTACGAGCAGTACTTC.

This rearrangement joins TRBV6-1 to TRBJ2-6; no clear D. V lost 2 bases, J lost 1 base, and 12 bases lay in between. Germline CDR1 MNHNS, CDR2 SASEGT. This CDR3 has 17 amino acids. Here the CDR3 reads CASSESSEASGANVLTF. CDR3 nucleotides: TGTGCCAGCAGTGAATCATCAGAGGCTTCTGGGGCCAACGTCCTGACTTTC.

With respect to this clone: The junction differs from germline at one of its ends, possibly a read error. The rearrangement uses TRBV7-2 and TRBJ2-5, with D perhaps matching TRBD2 (6 bases). CDR1 and CDR2 (germline): SGHTA, FQGNSA. There are 13 residues in the CDR3. The CDR3 DNA is TGTGCCACCAGCCCGTCCGGGGGAGAGACCCAGTACTTC. Translation: CATSPSGGETQYF.

This clone was counted only a few times. The chain employs TRBV7-2 and TRBJ1-5; no definite D call. The CDR3 covers 13 residues. Germline CDR1 reads SGHTA; CDR2 reads FQGNSA. The V end was cut by 5 bases, the J end by 5 bases, with 10 bases between. CDR3 region: CASSATIDQPQHF. Written as DNA, the CDR3 is TGTGCCAGCAGCGCGACTATCGATCAGCCCCAGCATTTT.

The chain employs TRBV28 and TRBJ2-5, with no clear D. V was trimmed by 4 bases and J by 2 bases, leaving 5 bases between them. The germline gives CDR1 MDHEN, CDR2 SYDVKM. The CDR3 consists of 12 residues. CDR3: CASSSYQETQYF. The CDR3 DNA sequence: TGTGCCAGCAGTTCATATCAAGAGACCCAGTACTTC.

This chain joins TRBV9 and TRBJ2-1, with 9 bases lining up with TRBD1. Germline CDR1 SGDLS, CDR2 YYNGEE. The CDR3 extends over 19 amino acids. After removal of 0 bases from V and 2 bases from J, the junction contained 12 bases not matched to a gene. The CDR3 coding sequence is TGTGCCAGCAGCGTAGACGGGACAGGGAGCGATACAACCTACAATGAGCAGTTCTTC. This codes for CASSVDGTGSDTTYNEQFF. The full variable domain, in which reference TRBV9 and TRBJ2-1 provide the parts outside the CDR3, is DSGVTQTPKHLITATGQRVTLRCSPRSGDLSVYWYQQSLDQGLQFLIQYYNGEERAKGNILERFSAQQFPDLHSELNLSSLELGDSALYFCASSVDGTGSDTTYNEQFFGPGTRLTVL.

The CDR3 sequence is CSALDRVIAFF. Written as DNA, the CDR3 is TGCAGTGCTCTCGACAGGGTAATAGCTTTCTTT. The chain has TRBV20-1 and TRBJ1-1; 7 bases fit TRBD1. J was trimmed by 10 bases and V by 5 bases; bases with no gene match: 7. Germline CDR1 reads DFQATT; CDR2 reads SNEGSKA (reference sequence). The CDR3 has 11 amino acids.

The rearrangement links TRBV7-6 to TRBJ2-3; 15 bases are shared with TRBD2. Germline assignment: CDR1 SGHVS and CDR2 FNYEAQ. Losses at the gene ends were 5 bases for V and 6 bases for J; bases not matched to a gene: 6. The CDR3 loop spans 16 amino acids. CDR3 sequence (DNA): TGTGCCAGCAGCCCGGGACTAGCGGGGGGTTTGGATACGCAGTATTTT. It encodes CASSPGLAGGLDTQYF.

As concerns this clone: Other DNA variants within this sample encode the same CDR3. The chain carries TRBV18 and TRBJ2-7; weak D call: TRBD2 (6 bases). This CDR3 has 12 amino acids. V was cut by 3 bases and J by 4 bases, with 7 bases left in between. The germline V gene has CDR1 KGHSH and CDR2 LQKENI. CDR3 protein: CASSPGGYEQYF. CDR3 in DNA: TGTGCCAGCTCACCGGGAGGTTACGAGCAGTACTTC. The entire variable domain, with the rest obtained from reference TRBV18 and TRBJ2-7, is as follows: NAGVMQNPRHLVRRRGQEARLRCSPMKGHSHVYWYRQLPEEGLKFMVYLQKENIIDESGMPKERFSAEFPKEGPSILRIQQVVRGDSAAYFCASSPGGYEQYFGPGTRLTVT.

J is TRBJ2-2 and V is TRBV18; no clear D gene. Germline V gene sequence: CDR1 KGHSH, CDR2 LQKENI. The CDR3 contains 17 residues. V shed 6 bases and J shed 1 base, with 18 bases lying between them. Here the CDR3 reads CASSPREGTMNTGELFF. The CDR3 DNA reads as TGTGCCAGCTCCCCCCGTGAAGGCACGATGAACACCGGGGAGCTGTTTTTT.

V usage is TRBV27 and J usage is TRBJ2-7, with a possible D match to TRBD2 (5 bases). CDR3 length equals 14 residues. Germline V lookup: CDR1 MNHEY, CDR2 SMNVEV (reference sequence). The germline V and J ends were trimmed by 2 bases and 3 bases, with 11 bases remaining between them. The CDR3, as DNA: TGTGCCAGCAGTTTAGGTGGGAGTTTCTACGAGCAGTACTTC. Its protein product is CASSLGGSFYEQYF.

This sequence joins TRBV7-9 and TRBJ2-3, with D maybe TRBD2 (5 bases). Per the germline V gene, CDR1 is SEHNR and CDR2 is FQNEAQ (reference sequence). This CDR3 spans 15 amino acids. V was cut by 3 bases and J by 0 bases, with 10 bases left in between. DNA of the CDR3: TGTGCCAGCAGCTTCTTGACGGGGAGCACAGATACGCAGTATTTT. This encodes CASSFLTGSTDTQYF.

This sequence joins TRBV6-5 and TRBJ2-7, with D perhaps TRBD2 (6 bases). The CDR3 length is 15 residues. Between the trimmed V and J ends, which lost 5 bases and 6 bases, there was a span of 20 bases. CDR1 and CDR2 from the germline V gene are MNHEY and SVGAGI. The CDR3 DNA follows: TGTGCCAGCAGTGGACCGGGACTGAGACCGGGCGAGCAGTACTTC. This encodes CASSGPGLRPGEQYF.

This clone was counted a single time. The chain joins TRBV27 to TRBJ2-5; D may be TRBD1 or TRBD2 (6 bases each). From germline, CDR1 is MNHEY and CDR2 SMNVEV (reference sequence). Trimming removed 4 bases from V and 4 bases from J, with 22 bases in between. The CDR3 length is 17 residues. The chain's CDR3 is CASSSTFPGAMGETQYF. For the CDR3, the DNA is TGTGCCAGCAGTTCCACGTTTCCGGGGGCCATGGGAGAGACCCAGTACTTC.

The rearrangement uses TRBV6-1 and TRBJ1-1; TRBD1 agrees at 7 bases. The CDR3 spans 13 residues. Germline-derived CDR1 and CDR2 are MNHNS and SASEGT. V dropped 6 bases and J dropped 0; count of bases not matched to a gene: 1. This CDR3 is CASRDRMNTEAFF. The DNA for the CDR3 is TGTGCCAGCAGGGACAGGATGAACACTGAAGCTTTCTTT.